The sequence of this T cell receptor (beta chain) was determined in a study of T cells after yellow fever vaccination. Overall study results and limits: Secondary responses were weaker yet peaked faster, day 5 versus 15.

Remarks on this clonotype: The antigen is not known.

TCRdb ran MiXCR on the 5' RACE reads and lists one entry per CDR3 protein. This table has 360,000 or so distinct CDR3 sequences, 11% appearing once. This CDR3 region has 13 residues. CDR1 MNHEY and CDR2 SVGAGI come from the germline V gene. V lost 2 bases and J 2 bases, leaving 7 bases between the germline ends. The sequence derives from a young man who received the YFV17D yellow fever vaccine. The V call is TRBV6-5, the J call TRBJ2-7; tentative D call: TRBD2 (5 bases). The sequenced sample was PBMCs, obtained on the day of the first yellow fever vaccination. The CDR3 DNA is TGTGCCAGCAGTTACCGGGATCCCTACGAGCAGTACTTC. It is translated as CASSYRDPYEQYF.